This is a list of T cell receptor beta chains from one sample in a study of T cell responses to AZD1222 COVID-19 vaccine. Only in-frame clones appear in the TCRdb table, and some are missing; sequencing was by immunoSEQ multiplex PCR. Of 150,000 or so clones listed, more than 75% were seen once; the top ten hold around 5.2%. Material: peripheral blood, obtained on day 0 of AZD1222 vaccination. All receptors derive from an adult in good health. Both conserved end residues are part of each CDR3. D genes are given only for firm matches. For some rows the clone size is stated as once, few or many, or as a class when expanded; others skip it.

d_gene	v_gene	j_gene	abundance	CDR3aa	CDR3nt
.	TRBV15	TRBJ1-2	.	CATSTRQIQSFNYYGYTF	TGTGCCACCAGCACCAGACAGATACAGTCTTTTAATTACTATGGCTACACCTTC
.	TRBV5-1	TRBJ2-3	.	CASSLGAKPTDTQYF	TGCGCCAGCAGCTTGGGGGCAAAACCCACAGATACGCAGTATTTT
.	TRBV2	TRBJ1-1	.	CASNYHDAEAFF	TGTGCCAGCAATTACCATGACGCTGAAGCTTTCTTT
TRBD1	TRBV7-9	TRBJ1-3	.	CASSRQGRGNTIYF	TGTGCCAGCAGCCGACAGGGAAGAGGAAACACCATATATTTT
.	TRBV18	TRBJ1-5	few	CASSPGHLNQPQHF	TGTGCCAGCTCACCGGGACACCTTAATCAGCCCCAGCATTTT
.	TRBV3-1/TRBV3-2	TRBJ2-3	.	CASSYLTDTQYF	TGTGCCAGCTCCTATCTTACAGATACGCAGTATTTT
TRBD1	TRBV28	TRBJ2-4	.	CASSTPGTGGRNIQYF	TGTGCCAGCAGTACTCCCGGGACAGGGGGCAGGAACATTCAGTACTTC
.	TRBV9	TRBJ2-1	few	CASSVEDEQFF	TGTGCCAGCAGCGTAGAGGATGAGCAGTTCTTC
.	TRBV6-1	TRBJ1-5	.	CASSDDGRGFNQPQHF	TGTGCCAGCAGTGATGACGGGAGGGGGTTCAATCAGCCCCAGCATTTT
.	TRBV6-5	TRBJ2-3	once	CASSHGGGTDTQYF	TGTGCCAGCAGTCACGGAGGGGGGACAGATACGCAGTATTTT
.	TRBV2	TRBJ1-1	.	CASSEQGKHTEAFF	TGTGCCAGCAGTGAGCAGGGGAAGCACACTGAAGCTTTCTTT
TRBD1	TRBV5-1	TRBJ2-2	.	CASSPPTGGTGELFF	TGCGCCAGCAGCCCTCCTACAGGGGGTACCGGGGAGCTGTTTTTT
.	TRBV5-1	TRBJ1-2	.	CASSLGEGYTF	TGCGCCAGCAGCTTGGGTGAGGGCTACACCTTC
.	TRBV20-1	TRBJ2-1	.	CSAPGYNEQFF	TGCAGTGCGCCAGGGTACAATGAGCAGTTCTTC
.	TRBV7-2	TRBJ2-5	.	CASSLGALQETQYF	TGTGCCAGCAGCTTGGGAGCCCTCCAAGAGACCCAGTACTTC
.	TRBV2	TRBJ1-1	once	CASSERLSGNMNTEAFF	TGTGCCAGCAGTGAAAGGTTGTCAGGTAATATGAACACTGAAGCTTTCTTT
TRBD2	TRBV2	TRBJ2-3	.	CASSPTSLAQYF	TGTGCCAGCAGCCCGACTAGCCTAGCGCAGTATTTT
TRBD1	TRBV4-3	TRBJ2-7	.	CASSQVWDRDYEQYF	TGCGCCAGCAGCCAAGTCTGGGACAGGGACTACGAGCAGTACTTC
.	TRBV7-2	TRBJ1-5	.	CASSLGGRWPQHF	TGTGCCAGCAGCTTAGGTGGGAGATGGCCCCAGCATTTT
TRBD1	TRBV13	TRBJ2-3	.	CASSGEGGADTQYF	TGTGCCAGCAGTGGGGAAGGGGGCGCAGATACGCAGTATTTT
.	TRBV9	TRBJ1-1	.	CASSVDSNTEAFF	TGTGCCAGCAGCGTAGACAGCAACACTGAAGCTTTCTTT
TRBD1	TRBV11-2	TRBJ2-1	.	CASSPGTGGYNEQFF	TGTGCCAGCAGCCCCGGGACAGGGGGCTACAATGAGCAGTTCTTC
TRBD1	TRBV14	TRBJ2-1	.	CASSPVDGVPGTAYNEQFF	TGTGCCAGCAGCCCCGTTGACGGGGTTCCCGGGACAGCCTACAATGAGCAGTTCTTC
TRBD2	TRBV7-2	TRBJ2-5	.	CASSLSSGSGETQYF	TGTGCCAGCAGCTTAAGCAGCGGGAGTGGAGAGACCCAGTACTTC
.	TRBV7-3	TRBJ2-3	.	CASSRSRPAGGTDTQYF	TGTGCCAGCAGCCGCTCAAGGCCAGCCGGTGGCACAGATACGCAGTATTTT
.	TRBV14	TRBJ2-1	.	CASSQGIHNEQFF	TGTGCCAGCAGCCAGGGGATCCACAATGAGCAGTTCTTC
TRBD1	TRBV19	TRBJ1-4	.	CAISRDRGEKLFF	TGTGCCATAAGCCGGGACAGGGGAGAAAAACTGTTTTTT
TRBD1	TRBV6-4	TRBJ1-6	once	CASSETGTGVAGNSPLHF	TGTGCCAGCAGTGAAACCGGGACAGGGGTTGCGGGGAATTCACCCCTCCACTTT
.	TRBV9	TRBJ1-1	.	CASSVGASMNTEAFF	TGTGCCAGCAGCGTGGGGGCCTCCATGAACACTGAAGCTTTCTTT
TRBD1	TRBV19	TRBJ1-3	once	CASSWTGGGNTIYF	TGTGCCAGTAGTTGGACAGGGGGAGGAAACACCATATATTTT
.	TRBV6-2/TRBV6-3	TRBJ2-7	.	CASSWSSSSYEQYF	TGTGCCAGCAGTTGGAGCTCTAGCTCCTACGAGCAGTACTTC
.	TRBV7-9	TRBJ1-2	.	CASSPPGKGSYTF	TGTGCCAGCAGCCCCCCGGGAAAGGGTAGCTACACCTTC
.	TRBV6-2/TRBV6-3	TRBJ1-5	once	CASSFRGPQPQHF	TGTGCCAGCAGTTTCAGGGGACCTCAGCCCCAGCATTTT
.	TRBV7-9	TRBJ1-1	once	CASILVMNTEAFF	TGTGCCAGCATCTTAGTAATGAACACTGAAGCTTTCTTT
.	TRBV7-9	TRBJ1-4	.	CASSQGLYEEKLFF	TGTGCCAGCAGCCAGGGACTTTACGAAGAAAAACTGTTTTTT
.	TRBV24-1	TRBJ2-3	.	CATRPRGREDTDTQYF	TGTGCCACCAGGCCGAGGGGGCGGGAAGACACAGATACGCAGTATTTT
.	TRBV12-3/TRBV12-4	TRBJ1-1	once	CASTRRVSTEAFF	TGTGCCAGCACCCGTAGGGTGAGTACTGAAGCTTTCTTT
TRBD1	TRBV18	TRBJ1-6	.	CASSRTGRNSPLHF	TGTGCCAGCTCAAGGACAGGGCGGAATTCACCCCTCCACTTT
.	TRBV28	TRBJ2-3	.	CASSLLGGVTQYF	TGTGCCAGCAGTTTATTAGGTGGAGTTACGCAGTATTTT
TRBD1	TRBV27	TRBJ1-1	.	CASSLMVPGQGNTEAFF	TGTGCCAGCAGTTTAATGGTCCCAGGACAGGGGAATACTGAAGCTTTCTTT
.	TRBV7-9	TRBJ2-3	.	CASSPTGLRREYF	TGTGCCAGCAGCCCCACGGGACTTAGGAGGGAGTATTTT
.	TRBV7-2	TRBJ2-1	.	CASSSTVLNEQFF	TGTGCCAGCAGCTCGACAGTACTCAATGAGCAGTTCTTC
.	TRBV9	TRBJ2-2	.	CASSVGGSNTGELFF	TGTGCCAGCAGCGTAGGGGGGTCGAACACCGGGGAGCTGTTTTTT
TRBD1	TRBV28	TRBJ2-5	.	CASSFGQVQETQYF	TGTGCCAGCAGTTTCGGACAGGTCCAAGAGACCCAGTACTTC
TRBD1	TRBV6-5	TRBJ1-4	few	CASARGQVREKLFF	TGTGCCAGCGCTCGGGGACAGGTTCGCGAAAAACTGTTTTTT
TRBD1	TRBV13	TRBJ1-2	few	CASSFSLEGARGYTF	TGTGCCAGCAGCTTCTCCCTCGAGGGGGCTAGAGGCTACACCTTC
.	TRBV18	TRBJ1-1	.	CASSPPELNTEAFF	TGTGCCAGCTCACCACCAGAGTTGAACACTGAAGCTTTCTTT
.	TRBV4-3	TRBJ1-1	.	CASSQDESRVYTEAFF	TGCGCCAGCAGCCAAGATGAATCCAGGGTCTATACTGAAGCTTTCTTT
.	TRBV28	TRBJ2-3	.	CASTQGGSDTQYF	TGTGCCAGCACCCAAGGGGGGAGCGATACGCAGTATTTT
TRBD2	TRBV4-1	TRBJ2-5	few	CASSSGATEGETQYF	TGCGCCAGCAGTAGCGGGGCAACCGAGGGAGAGACCCAGTACTTC
.	TRBV28	TRBJ2-7	.	CASSSPSQARYEQYF	TGTGCCAGCAGTTCCCCCAGCCAGGCTCGGTACGAGCAGTACTTC
.	TRBV15	TRBJ1-1	.	CATSRDVAEAFF	TGTGCCACCAGCAGAGATGTCGCTGAAGCTTTCTTT
.	TRBV19	TRBJ2-3	.	CASSLSYREAGGRITQYF	TGTGCCAGTAGTCTTTCCTACAGGGAAGCAGGCGGAAGGATTACGCAGTATTTT
.	TRBV27	TRBJ1-2	.	CASSPRRQGFYGYTF	TGTGCCAGCAGTCCTAGGCGGCAGGGGTTTTATGGCTACACCTTC